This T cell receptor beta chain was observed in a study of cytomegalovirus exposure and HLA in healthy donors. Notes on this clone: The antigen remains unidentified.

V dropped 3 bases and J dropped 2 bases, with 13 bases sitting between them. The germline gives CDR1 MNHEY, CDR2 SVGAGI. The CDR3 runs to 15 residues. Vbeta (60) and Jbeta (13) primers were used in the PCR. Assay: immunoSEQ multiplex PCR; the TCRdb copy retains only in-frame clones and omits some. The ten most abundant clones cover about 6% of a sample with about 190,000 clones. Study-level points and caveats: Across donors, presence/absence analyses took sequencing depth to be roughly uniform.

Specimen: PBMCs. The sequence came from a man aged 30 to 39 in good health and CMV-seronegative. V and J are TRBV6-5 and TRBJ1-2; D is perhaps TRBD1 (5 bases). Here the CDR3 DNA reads TGTGCCAGCAGTTATAGCAGGGCCCCGAACTATGGCTACACCTTC. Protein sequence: CASSYSRAPNYGYTF.